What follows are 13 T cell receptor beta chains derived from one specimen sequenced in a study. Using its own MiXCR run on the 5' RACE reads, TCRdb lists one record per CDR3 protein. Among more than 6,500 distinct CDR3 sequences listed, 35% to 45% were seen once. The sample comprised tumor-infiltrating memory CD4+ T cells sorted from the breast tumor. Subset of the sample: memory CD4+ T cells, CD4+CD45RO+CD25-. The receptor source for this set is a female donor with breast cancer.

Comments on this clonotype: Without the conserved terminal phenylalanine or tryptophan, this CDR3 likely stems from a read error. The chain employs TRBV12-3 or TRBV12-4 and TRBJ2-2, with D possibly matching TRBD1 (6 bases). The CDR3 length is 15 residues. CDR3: CASSRQVVGTRELFL. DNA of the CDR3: TGTGCCAGCAGTCGACAGGTGGTTGGCACCAGGGAGCTGTTTCTT.

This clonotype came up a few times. The CDR3: CASSGYRGRIYGYTF. DNA for the CDR3: TGCGCCAGCAGCGGATACAGGGGGCGGATCTATGGCTACACCTTC. The chain is built from TRBV4-1 and TRBJ1-2; the match to TRBD1 covers 9 bases. The trim removed 5 bases at V and 4 bases at J, leaving 8 bases unmatched. The V gene's germline CDR1 is MGHRA and CDR2 YSYEKL. The CDR3 covers 15 residues.

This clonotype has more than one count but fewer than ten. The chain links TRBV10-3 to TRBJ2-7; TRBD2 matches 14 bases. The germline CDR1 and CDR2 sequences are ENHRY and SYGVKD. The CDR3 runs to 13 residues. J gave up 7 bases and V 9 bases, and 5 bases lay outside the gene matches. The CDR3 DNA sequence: TGTGCCATGGGGACTAGCGGGAGTAAGGAGCAGTACTTC. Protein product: CAMGTSGSKEQYF.

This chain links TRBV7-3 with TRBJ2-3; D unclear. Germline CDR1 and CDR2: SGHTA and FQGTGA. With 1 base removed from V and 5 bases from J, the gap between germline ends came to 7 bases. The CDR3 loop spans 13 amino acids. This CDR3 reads CASSLITGDTQYF. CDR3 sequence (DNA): TGTGCCAGCAGCTTAATAACTGGAGATACGCAGTATTTT. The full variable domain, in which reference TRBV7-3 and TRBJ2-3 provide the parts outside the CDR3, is GAGVSQTPSNKVTEKGKYVELRCDPISGHTALYWYRQSLGQGPEFLIYFQGTGAADDSGLPNDRFFAVRPEGSVSTLKIQRTERGDSAVYLCASSLITGDTQYFGPGTRLTVL.

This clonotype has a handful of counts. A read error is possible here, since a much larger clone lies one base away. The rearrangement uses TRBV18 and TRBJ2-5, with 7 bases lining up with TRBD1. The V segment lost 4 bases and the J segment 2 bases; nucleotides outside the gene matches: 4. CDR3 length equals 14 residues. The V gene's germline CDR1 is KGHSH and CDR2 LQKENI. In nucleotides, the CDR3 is TGTGCCAGCTCACGGAGACAGGGACAAGAGACCCAGTACTTC. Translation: CASSRRQGQETQYF.

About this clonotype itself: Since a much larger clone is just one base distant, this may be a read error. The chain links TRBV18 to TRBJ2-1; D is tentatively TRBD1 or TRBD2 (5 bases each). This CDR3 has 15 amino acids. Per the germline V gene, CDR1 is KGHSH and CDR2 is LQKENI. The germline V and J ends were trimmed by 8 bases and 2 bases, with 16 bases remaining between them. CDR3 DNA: TGTGCCAGCCATCATACTGGGACCCCCTACAATGAGCAGTTCTTC. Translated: CASHHTGTPYNEQFF. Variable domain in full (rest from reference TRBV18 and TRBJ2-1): NAGVMQNPRHLVRRRGQEARLRCSPMKGHSHVYWYRQLPEEGLKFMVYLQKENIIDESGMPKERFSAEFPKEGPSILRIQQVVRGDSAAYFCASHHTGTPYNEQFFGPGTRLTVL.

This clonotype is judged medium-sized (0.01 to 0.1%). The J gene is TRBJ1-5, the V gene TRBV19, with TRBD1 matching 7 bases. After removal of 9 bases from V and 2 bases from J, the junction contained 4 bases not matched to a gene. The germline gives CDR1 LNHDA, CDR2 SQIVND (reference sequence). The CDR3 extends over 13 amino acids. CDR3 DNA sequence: TGTGCCAGCTTGGACAGGCGCAATCAGCCCCAGCATTTT. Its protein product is CASLDRRNQPQHF.

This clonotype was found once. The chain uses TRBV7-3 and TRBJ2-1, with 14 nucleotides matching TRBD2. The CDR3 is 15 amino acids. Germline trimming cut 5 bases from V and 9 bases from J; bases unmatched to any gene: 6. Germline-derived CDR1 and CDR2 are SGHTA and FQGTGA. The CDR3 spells CASSPGLAGGREQFF. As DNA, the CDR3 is TGTGCCAGCAGCCCAGGACTAGCGGGAGGTCGTGAGCAGTTCTTC.

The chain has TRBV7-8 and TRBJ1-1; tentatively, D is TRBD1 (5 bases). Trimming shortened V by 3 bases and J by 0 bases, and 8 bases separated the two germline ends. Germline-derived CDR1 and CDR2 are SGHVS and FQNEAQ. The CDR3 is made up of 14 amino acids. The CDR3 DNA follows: TGTGCCAGCAGCTTCCGGGACTTGAACACTGAAGCTTTCTTT. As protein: CASSFRDLNTEAFF. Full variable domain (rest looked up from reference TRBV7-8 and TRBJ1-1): GAGVSQSPRYKVAKRGQDVALRCDPISGHVSLFWYQQALGQGPEFLTYFQNEAQLDKSGLPSDRFFAERPEGSVSTLKIQRTQQEDSAVYLCASSFRDLNTEAFFGQGTRLTVV.

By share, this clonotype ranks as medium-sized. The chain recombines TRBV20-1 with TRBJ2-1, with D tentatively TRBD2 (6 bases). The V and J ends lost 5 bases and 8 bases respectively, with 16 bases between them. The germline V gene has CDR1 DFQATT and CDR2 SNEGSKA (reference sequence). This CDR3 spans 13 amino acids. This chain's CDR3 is CSAWGDLSDEQFF. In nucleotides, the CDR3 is TGCAGTGCTTGGGGGGACCTCTCCGATGAGCAGTTCTTC.

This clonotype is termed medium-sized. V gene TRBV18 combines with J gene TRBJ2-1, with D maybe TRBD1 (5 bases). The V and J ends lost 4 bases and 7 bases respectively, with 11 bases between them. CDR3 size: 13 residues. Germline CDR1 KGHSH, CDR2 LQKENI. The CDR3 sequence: CASSLQDGNEQFF. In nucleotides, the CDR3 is TGTGCCAGCTCACTACAGGACGGGAATGAGCAGTTCTTC.

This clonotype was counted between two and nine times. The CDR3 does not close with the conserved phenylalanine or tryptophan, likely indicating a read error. The CDR3 sequence is CSVTLGGTVNEKLFL. As DNA, the CDR3 is TGCAGCGTTACCCTAGGAGGGACAGTTAATGAAAAACTGTTTCTT. The V and J genes are TRBV29-1 and TRBJ1-4; 7 bases agree with TRBD1. The CDR3 covers 15 residues. Per the germline V gene, CDR1 is SQVTM and CDR2 is ANQGSEA. V shed 5 bases, J shed 4 bases, and the junction held 10 bases outside the gene matches.

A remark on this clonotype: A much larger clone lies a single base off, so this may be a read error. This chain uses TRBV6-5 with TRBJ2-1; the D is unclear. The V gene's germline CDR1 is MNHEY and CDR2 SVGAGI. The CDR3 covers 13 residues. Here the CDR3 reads CASSYSVAYEQLF. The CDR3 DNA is TGTGCCAGCAGTTACTCGGTCGCATATGAGCAGCTCTTC.